This T cell receptor beta chain stems from a study of control samples from healthy donors and cancer patients. Trimming cost V 4 bases and J 4 bases, with 15 bases left between them. The CDR3 consists of 14 residues. Germline assignment: CDR1 SQVTM and CDR2 ANQGSEA. This clone was seen once. The method was immunoSEQ multiplex PCR; TCRdb's version includes in-frame clones alone and lacks a portion of them. The repertoire holds roughly 160,000 clones, with about 94% as singletons. The sample comprised PBMCs. The chain carries TRBV29-1 and TRBJ2-3; a weak D match, TRBD1 (5 bases). The sequence was obtained from a man aged 55 to 69 with colorectal cancer. CDR3 protein: CSVAFGALADTQYF. CDR3 in DNA: TGCAGCGTTGCTTTTGGGGCTCTAGCAGATACGCAGTATTTT.